The sequence of this TCR beta chain was determined in a study of cytotoxic CD8 clonotypes in ibrutinib-treated CLL. About the research overall: The sample average was 255,043 productive templates and just under 95,000 productive rearrangements. Regarding the study as a whole: Clonality went higher at ibrutinib response and then dropped back toward baseline at progression. Sampling times, which were not matched between the groups, differed between sustained-remission patients and progressing patients. Under therapy, public clonotypes either contracted or stayed stable, and they were uncommon.

J was trimmed by 10 bases and V by 6 bases; bases with no gene match: 10. The CDR3 is 13 amino acids. Germline CDR1 reads MNHEY; CDR2 reads SVGAGI. Concerning this clone itself: The antigen is not known.

Libraries were prepared by immunoSEQ multiplex PCR; TCRdb keeps only in-frame clonotypes and omits some of them. Of approximately 84,000 clones in the sample, roughly 77% were seen once. Sequencing used PBMCs, obtained after 12 months of ibrutinib treatment. The rearrangement links TRBV6-5 to TRBJ2-3, with 7 bases fitting TRBD2. The sequence came from a human donor with chronic lymphocytic leukemia. Written as DNA, the CDR3 is TGTGCCAGCAGCCAGACCCGGGACTACCCGCAGTATTTT. Translation: CASSQTRDYPQYF.